This TCR beta chain appears in the sequencing data of a study of shared clonotypes between healthy human individuals. Study summary: CD4 naive and CD4 memory each took three plates per donor, while CD8 naive took two and CD8 memory one.

Replicate PCRs run on sorted subsets employed approximately 200 ng DNA, about 27,000 T cell genomes. The table came from immunoSEQ multiplex PCR; TCRdb's copy has only in-frame clones and leaves some out. The repertoire holds 980,000 or so clones, with 70% to 85% as singletons. J lost 7 bases, V lost 2 bases, and 10 bases had no gene match. In germline, CDR1 is SGHDT, CDR2 YYEEEE. This CDR3 spans 16 amino acids. V is TRBV5-6 and J is TRBJ2-1; 9 bases line up with TRBD1. This receptor was identified in a man aged 18 to 35 in good health. The sample comprised memory CD4+ T cells sorted from blood. The subset was: CD45RA-negative fraction. This chain's CDR3 is CASSLTGGPPPNEQFF. The CDR3 DNA is TGTGCCAGCAGCTTAACAGGGGGCCCCCCACCGAATGAGCAGTTCTTC. Supplemented by reference TRBV5-6 and TRBJ2-1, the full variable domain reads DAGVTQSPTHLIKTRGQQVTLRCSPKSGHDTVSWYQQALGQGPQFIFQYYEEEERQRGNFPDRFSGHQFPNYSSELNVNALLLGDSALYLCASSLTGGPPPNEQFFGPGTRLTVL.